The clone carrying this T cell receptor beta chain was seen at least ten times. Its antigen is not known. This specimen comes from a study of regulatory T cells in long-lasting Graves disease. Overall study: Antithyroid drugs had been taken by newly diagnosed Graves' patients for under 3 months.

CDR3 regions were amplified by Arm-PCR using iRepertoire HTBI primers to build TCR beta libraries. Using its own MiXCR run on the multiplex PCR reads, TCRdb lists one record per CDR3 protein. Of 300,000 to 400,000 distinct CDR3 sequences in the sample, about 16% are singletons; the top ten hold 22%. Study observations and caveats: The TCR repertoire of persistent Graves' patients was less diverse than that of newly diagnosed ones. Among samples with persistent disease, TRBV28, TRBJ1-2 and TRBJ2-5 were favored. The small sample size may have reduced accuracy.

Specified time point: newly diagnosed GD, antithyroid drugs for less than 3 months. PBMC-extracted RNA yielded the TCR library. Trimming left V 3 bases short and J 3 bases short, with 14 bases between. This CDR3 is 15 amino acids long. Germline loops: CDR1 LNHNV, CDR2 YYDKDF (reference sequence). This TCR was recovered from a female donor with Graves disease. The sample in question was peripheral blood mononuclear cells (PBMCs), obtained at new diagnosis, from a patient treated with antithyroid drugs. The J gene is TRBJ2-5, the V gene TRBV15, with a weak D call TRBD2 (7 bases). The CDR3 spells CATSRPWEGEETQYF. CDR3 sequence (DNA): TGTGCCACCAGCAGGCCTTGGGAGGGGGAAGAGACCCAGTACTTC.